Following are 29 T cell receptor beta chains from one sample sequenced in a study of PD-L1 blockade in urothelial cancer. Time point noted: peripheral blood 6 weeks after treatment start. Libraries were prepared by immunoSEQ multiplex PCR; TCRdb keeps only in-frame clonotypes and omits some of them. This table holds about 130,000 clones, 86% found once. This material consisted of PBMCs, taken around atezolizumab (anti-PD-L1) treatment. Source of these receptors: a man in his fifties with urothelial cancer.

The chain joins TRBV10-1 to TRBJ2-1; 7 nucleotides match TRBD1. V gave up 6 bases and J gave up 5 bases; unmatched junction bases: 4. This CDR3 is 13 amino acids long. CDR1 WNHNN and CDR2 SYGVQD come from the germline V gene (reference sequence). The CDR3 DNA reads TGCGCCAGCAGCCGGGACAGCAACAATGAGCAGTTCTTC. This translates into CASSRDSNNEQFF.

This chain joins TRBV2 and TRBJ2-3; a weak D match, TRBD1 (5 bases). The V and J ends lost 3 bases and 1 base respectively, with 14 bases between them. Germline V gives CDR1 SNHLY, CDR2 FYNNEI. The CDR3 length is 16 residues. DNA of the CDR3: TGTGCCAGCAGTGATATGGGGCTGAGGCGCACAGATACGCAGTATTTT. The encoded protein is CASSDMGLRRTDTQYF. Looking up the rest from reference TRBV2 and TRBJ2-3 gives the full variable domain: EPEVTQTPSHQVTQMGQEVILRCVPISNHLYFYWYRQILGQKVEFLVSFYNNEISEKSEIFDDQFSVERPDGSNFTLKIRSTKLEDSAMYFCASSDMGLRRTDTQYFGPGTRLTVL.

This clone has just one count. V usage is TRBV4-2 and J usage is TRBJ1-1; no reliable D call. The length of the CDR3 is 13 residues. Trimming cost V 1 base and J 3 bases, with 6 bases left between them. Per the germline V gene, CDR1 is LGHNA and CDR2 is YNFKEQ. For the CDR3, the DNA is TGTGCCAGCAGCCAAGGCCCAGACACTGAAGCTTTCTTT. This translates into CASSQGPDTEAFF.

The chain is built from TRBV27 and TRBJ2-7, with 8 bases lining up with TRBD2. J gave up 0 bases and V 0 bases, and 13 bases lay outside the gene matches. Per germline, CDR1 MNHEY and CDR2 SMNVEV (reference sequence). There are 19 residues in the CDR3. The chain's CDR3 is CASSLSQREWSLSSYEQYF. The CDR3 DNA is TGTGCCAGCAGTTTATCCCAGCGGGAGTGGTCCCTGAGCTCCTACGAGCAGTACTTC.

This chain links TRBV19 with TRBJ2-7; 9 bases line up with TRBD2. Germline CDR1 and CDR2: LNHDA and SQIVND (reference sequence). The CDR3 extends over 14 amino acids. V was clipped by 6 bases and J by 0 bases; unmatched bases: 3. CDR3: CASRMTSGSYEQYF. In nucleotides, the CDR3 is TGTGCCAGTAGGATGACTAGCGGCTCCTACGAGCAGTACTTC.

This clone was found a few times. The chain has TRBV2 and TRBJ1-1; no clear D gene. CDR1 SNHLY and CDR2 FYNNEI come from the germline V gene. The ends were cut back, 8 bases at V and 5 bases at J, with 21 bases in the middle. This CDR3 contains 15 residues. The CDR3 DNA follows: TGTGCCAGCTCCCGCCGACAAGCCCTCCGGACTGAAGCTTTCTTT. Residues: CASSRRQALRTEAFF.

The chain joins TRBV15 to TRBJ2-1; the D is unclear. Trimming pared 2 bases from V and 5 bases from J, leaving 13 bases between. CDR1 is LNHNV and CDR2 is YYDKDF in the germline V gene (reference sequence). CDR3 length equals 15 residues. The CDR3 sequence is CATSRYKASNNEQFF. The CDR3 nucleotides read TGTGCCACCAGCAGATATAAAGCCTCAAACAATGAGCAGTTCTTC.

The chain carries TRBV4-1 and TRBJ2-1, with 10 nucleotides matching TRBD2. V trimming: 3 bases; J trimming: 7 bases; junction bases outside the gene matches: 6. Germline V gives CDR1 MGHRA, CDR2 YSYEKL. The CDR3 covers 15 residues. CDR3 sequence (DNA): TGCGCCAGCAGCCATCTAGCGGGAGCGGGGAATGAGCAGTTCTTC. Translated: CASSHLAGAGNEQFF.

This chain connects TRBV4-1 to TRBJ2-4; TRBD2 matches 12 bases. The CDR3 covers 21 residues. Trimming took 1 base from V and 1 from J; bases not matched to a gene: 14. Germline values: CDR1 MGHRA, CDR2 YSYEKL. In DNA form, the CDR3 reads TGCGCCAGCAGCCAAGTAGAGATGACTAGCGGGAGTGGGTGGGCCAAAAACATTCAGTACTTC. Protein product: CASSQVEMTSGSGWAKNIQYF.

This clone was seen a handful of times. The chain has TRBV19 and TRBJ1-2; the D gene is possibly TRBD1 (6 bases). Looked up from germline, CDR1 is LNHDA and CDR2 is SQIVND (reference sequence). There are 12 residues in the CDR3. Trimming left V 4 bases short and J 11 bases short, with 14 bases between. The CDR3: CASSTSTGGYTF. The CDR3 DNA follows: TGTGCCAGTAGTACCTCGACAGGAGGATACACCTTC.

V usage is TRBV7-2 and J usage is TRBJ1-5; D remains ambiguous. The V gene's germline CDR1 is SGHTA and CDR2 FQGNSA. Trimming shortened V by 1 base and J by 4 bases, and 11 bases separated the two germline ends. CDR3 size: 15 residues. The CDR3 here is CASSLGHSLNQPQHF. In nucleotides, the CDR3 is TGTGCCAGCAGCTTAGGGCACAGCCTAAATCAGCCCCAGCATTTT.

CDR3 nucleotide sequence: TGTGCCAGCAGCTTACACAGGGGTGATCAGCCCCAGCATTTT. It yields the protein CASSLHRGDQPQHF. The chain uses TRBV7-8 and TRBJ1-5; TRBD1 agrees at 7 bases. There are 14 residues in the CDR3. The germline V gene has CDR1 SGHVS and CDR2 FQNEAQ. Unmatched junction bases numbered 3, after V lost 2 bases and J lost 5 bases. Using reference TRBV7-8 and TRBJ1-5 for the parts outside the CDR3, the full variable domain is GAGVSQSPRYKVAKRGQDVALRCDPISGHVSLFWYQQALGQGPEFLTYFQNEAQLDKSGLPSDRFFAERPEGSVSTLKIQRTQQEDSAVYLCASSLHRGDQPQHFGDGTRLSIL.

A word on this clone: The sample holds other DNA sequences that translate to the same CDR3. V is TRBV18 and J is TRBJ2-7; maybe TRBD2 (5 bases). This CDR3 has 12 residues. Germline V lookup: CDR1 KGHSH, CDR2 LQKENI. Trimming took 2 bases from V and 7 from J, leaving 9 bases between them. In nucleotides, the CDR3 is TGTGCCAGCTCACCAAGAGAGGGAGAGCAGTACTTC. Translated: CASSPREGEQYF.

The rearrangement joins TRBV11-2 to TRBJ1-6, with D possibly TRBD1 on 5 matching bases. The CDR3 consists of 17 residues. The germline V gene has CDR1 SGHAT and CDR2 FQNNGV. Trimming pared 0 bases from V and 10 bases from J, leaving 19 bases between. CDR3 in amino acids: CASSLDSLSGIRSPLHF. The CDR3 nucleotides are TGTGCCAGCAGCTTAGATTCCCTCTCAGGGATCCGGTCACCCCTCCACTTT.

Points on this clone: The sample contains more than one DNA sequence encoding this CDR3. The chain combines TRBV28 with TRBJ1-3; 7 bases agree with TRBD1. This CDR3 spans 15 amino acids. J was trimmed by 0 bases and V by 6 bases; bases with no gene match: 5. The germline gives CDR1 MDHEN, CDR2 SYDVKM. CDR3 protein: CASSPGQSSGNTIYF. As DNA, the CDR3 is TGTGCCAGCAGCCCGGGACAGAGCTCTGGAAACACCATATATTTT.

This clone was detected only once. The chain employs TRBV6-5 and TRBJ2-5; weak D call: TRBD2 (6 bases). The CDR3 is made up of 12 amino acids. Trimming removed 8 bases from V and 3 bases from J, with 10 bases in between. CDR1 and CDR2 from the germline V gene are MNHEY and SVGAGI. The CDR3 nucleotides are TGTGCCAGCGGACGACTAGAAGAGACCCAGTACTTC. Its translation is CASGRLEETQYF.

The rearrangement uses TRBV28 and TRBJ2-3, with 8 bases matching TRBD2. CDR1 and CDR2 from the germline V gene are MDHEN and SYDVKM. V trimming: 5 bases; J trimming: 4 bases; junction bases outside the gene matches: 8. The CDR3 loop spans 15 amino acids. This CDR3 reads CASSRPGRGSDTQYF. The DNA of the CDR3 is TGTGCCAGCAGTCGCCCCGGGAGGGGATCAGATACGCAGTATTTT. The full variable domain, with the rest looked up from reference TRBV28 and TRBJ2-3, is DVKVTQSSRYLVKRTGEKVFLECVQDMDHENMFWYRQDPGLGLRLIYFSYDVKMKEKGDIPEGYSVSREKKERFSLILESASTNQTSMYLCASSRPGRGSDTQYFGPGTRLTVL.

This chain links TRBV19 with TRBJ1-5; 7 nucleotides agree with TRBD1. J was trimmed by 6 bases and V by 2 bases; bases with no gene match: 7. Germline loops: CDR1 LNHDA, CDR2 SQIVND (reference sequence). The CDR3 totals 15 residues. The CDR3 coding sequence is TGTGCCAGTAGTATATCGAGGGGGCGAGGTCAGCCCCAGCATTTT. Protein: CASSISRGRGQPQHF. The variable domain in full, completed from reference TRBV19 and TRBJ1-5, reads DGGITQSPKYLFRKEGQNVTLSCEQNLNHDAMYWYRQDPGQGLRLIYYSQIVNDFQKGDIAEGYSVSREKKESFPLTVTSAQKNPTAFYLCASSISRGRGQPQHFGDGTRLSIL.

In this sample, this clone turned up once. The V gene is TRBV18, the J gene TRBJ2-1, with 11 bases fitting TRBD2. The CDR3 contains 16 residues. The junction had 5 bases not matched to a gene; V was cut back by 0 bases and J by 7 bases. Germline values: CDR1 KGHSH, CDR2 LQKENI. CDR3 sequence: CASSPPASGRLNEQFF. The CDR3 coding sequence is TGTGCCAGCTCACCACCGGCTAGCGGGAGGTTGAATGAGCAGTTCTTC.

The chain employs TRBV11-3 and TRBJ2-3; possibly TRBD2 for D (6 bases). This CDR3 has 14 residues. Trimming removed 3 bases at V and 2 bases at J, with 9 bases between. CDR1 is SGHNT, CDR2 YENEEA, per germline. CDR3 sequence: CASSLGGDTDTQYF. The CDR3 nucleotides are TGTGCCAGCAGCTTGGGGGGTGACACAGATACGCAGTATTTT.

V usage is TRBV11-2 and J usage is TRBJ2-3, with D unresolved. V lost 5 bases and J 0 bases, leaving 12 bases between the germline ends. The CDR3 runs 15 residues. CDR1 SGHAT and CDR2 FQNNGV come from the germline V gene. The CDR3: CASSPRPRSTDTQYF. Here the CDR3 DNA reads TGTGCCAGCAGCCCCAGACCGCGGAGCACAGATACGCAGTATTTT.

The rearrangement links TRBV6-1 to TRBJ2-1; TRBD2 aligns across 9 bases. In germline, CDR1 is MNHNS, CDR2 SASEGT. V lost 7 bases to trimming and J lost 3 bases; unmatched junction nucleotides: 4. The CDR3 loop spans 14 amino acids. The CDR3 coding sequence is TGTGCCAGCACTATTAGCGGGGGCTACAATGAGCAGTTCTTC. It yields the protein CASTISGGYNEQFF.

The J gene is TRBJ2-1, the V gene TRBV14; 10 bases agree with TRBD2. Germline CDR1 is SGHDN and CDR2 is FVKESK. V was pared by 4 bases and J by 9 bases, with 3 bases of the junction left unmatched. The CDR3 spans 13 residues. The CDR3 DNA reads TGTGCCAGCAGCCCCCGGACTAGCGGTGAGCAGTTCTTC. Translated: CASSPRTSGEQFF.

The chain joins TRBV28 to TRBJ1-2; a weak D match, TRBD1 (5 bases). There are 12 residues in the CDR3. CDR1 MDHEN and CDR2 SYDVKM come from the germline V gene. Trimming left V 5 bases short and J 7 bases short, with 11 bases between. This CDR3 is CASSPGLPGYTF. The CDR3 DNA sequence: TGTGCCAGCAGTCCGGGACTTCCTGGCTACACCTTC.

The chain has TRBV7-9 and TRBJ1-1; D possibly corresponds to TRBD1 (6 bases). This CDR3 has 13 amino acids. Trimming stripped 1 base from V and 11 bases from J, with 14 bases between. CDR1 and CDR2 (germline): SEHNR, FQNEAQ (reference sequence). CDR3 residues: CASSLGAGAQAFF. In DNA form, the CDR3 reads TGTGCCAGCAGCTTAGGTGCGGGGGCCCAGGCTTTCTTT.

The chain is built from TRBV18 and TRBJ1-2; 7 nucleotides align to TRBD1. Germline V gene lookup returns CDR1 KGHSH and CDR2 LQKENI. V lost 4 bases, J lost 1 base, and 3 bases stayed unmatched. The CDR3 runs to 14 residues. The CDR3: CASSLGTVNYGYTF. The CDR3 region has the DNA TGTGCCAGCTCACTTGGGACAGTTAACTATGGCTACACCTTC.

This rearrangement joins TRBV6-5 to TRBJ2-7; 8 bases map to TRBD1. CDR1 and CDR2 (germline): MNHEY, SVGAGI. The V segment lost 5 bases and the J segment 0 bases; nucleotides outside the gene matches: 3. The CDR3 extends over 14 amino acids. The CDR3 here is CASSPGGLSYEQYF. Written as DNA, the CDR3 is TGTGCCAGCAGTCCAGGGGGCCTCTCCTACGAGCAGTACTTC.

The V gene is TRBV18, the J gene TRBJ2-5; the D gene is possibly TRBD1 (6 bases). Trimming shortened V by 8 bases and J by 5 bases, and 15 bases separated the two germline ends. The CDR3 is made up of 13 amino acids. Germline CDR1 and CDR2: KGHSH and LQKENI. CDR3 amino acids: CASETGFRETQYF. DNA of the CDR3: TGTGCCAGCGAAACAGGGTTCCGGGAGACCCAGTACTTC. The whole variable domain, remainder taken from reference TRBV18 and TRBJ2-5, is NAGVMQNPRHLVRRRGQEARLRCSPMKGHSHVYWYRQLPEEGLKFMVYLQKENIIDESGMPKERFSAEFPKEGPSILRIQQVVRGDSAAYFCASETGFRETQYFGPGTRLLVL.

The count of this clone is one. The chain carries TRBV9 and TRBJ2-1, with 10 bases fitting TRBD2. Trimming took 0 bases from V and 8 from J; bases not matched to a gene: 8. Germline V CDR1 and CDR2: SGDLS, YYNGEE. The length of the CDR3 is 16 residues. In DNA form, the CDR3 reads TGTGCCAGCAGCGTAGCCCCAGCGGGAGGGGTCGATGAGCAGTTCTTC. Its protein product is CASSVAPAGGVDEQFF.